Each of the 32 T cell receptor beta chains below was sequenced from the same sample in a study of radiotherapy plus CTLA-4 blockade in lung cancer. Assay used: immunoSEQ multiplex PCR; TCRdb lists only in-frame clones, some missing. Of about 80,000 clones in the sample, 60% to 85% were seen once. Sequenced material: peripheral blood, taken from a patient treated with radiotherapy plus ipilimumab. The receptor set was obtained from a human donor with non-small cell lung cancer whose response to radiotherapy plus ipilimumab could not be evaluated. Some clones in this sample may be carry-over from other donors' samples.

V is TRBV7-6 and J is TRBJ1-1; D not resolved. Germline lookup yields CDR1 SGHVS and CDR2 FNYEAQ. CDR3 length: 16 residues. V dropped 5 bases and J dropped 4 bases, with 20 bases sitting between them. CDR3 loop: CASSGPGALESTEAFF. The CDR3 DNA reads as TGTGCCAGCAGCGGACCGGGAGCACTGGAGAGCACTGAAGCTTTCTTT.

The V and J genes are TRBV6-1 and TRBJ1-2; unclear D gene. V was clipped by 1 base and J by 6 bases, with 12 bases between them. The CDR3 is 14 residues long. Germline CDR1 is MNHNS and CDR2 is SASEGT. The CDR3 spells CASSEGRAGNGYTF. For the CDR3, the DNA is TGTGCCAGCAGTGAAGGTAGGGCCGGGAATGGCTACACCTTC.

The chain recombines TRBV28 with TRBJ1-1; possibly TRBD1 for D (6 bases). The CDR3 sequence is 13 residues long. Trimming shortened V by 4 bases and J by 2 bases, and 8 bases separated the two germline ends. Germline values: CDR1 MDHEN, CDR2 SYDVKM. As DNA, the CDR3 is TGTGCCAGCAGTTGGACAGCTAACACTGAAGCTTTCTTT. Translating gives CASSWTANTEAFF.

The rearrangement links TRBV6-6 to TRBJ2-5, with D perhaps TRBD1 (6 bases). V lost 5 bases and J lost 5, with 12 bases in between. The CDR3 contains 13 residues. The germline V gene has CDR1 MNHNY and CDR2 SVGAGI (reference sequence). CDR3 in amino acids: CASSTWGQETQYF. The CDR3 region has the DNA TGTGCCAGCAGTACCTGGGGGCAGGAGACCCAGTACTTC.

Only a few counts were recorded for this clone. V usage is TRBV9 and J usage is TRBJ2-3, with 8 bases that match TRBD2. Germline lookup yields CDR1 SGDLS and CDR2 YYNGEE. V was pared by 0 bases and J by 2 bases, with 2 bases of the junction left unmatched. The length of the CDR3 is 15 residues. The CDR3 spells CASSVELAVTDTQYF. The CDR3 DNA sequence: TGTGCCAGCAGCGTAGAACTAGCGGTCACAGATACGCAGTATTTT.

For the CDR3, the DNA is TGTGCCAGTAGTCTAGGACAGGGTGGAAAGACGGGGACCCAGTACTTC. Translation gives CASSLGQGGKTGTQYF. The J gene is TRBJ2-5, the V gene TRBV19; 8 positions agree with TRBD1. The CDR3 totals 16 residues. Trimming removed 5 bases from V and 7 bases from J; junction bases left unmatched: 15. Per the germline V gene, CDR1 is LNHDA and CDR2 is SQIVND (reference sequence).

The chain has TRBV5-4 and TRBJ2-2; D is unresolved. V lost 0 bases and J lost 4, with 7 bases in between. Per germline, CDR1 SGHNT and CDR2 YYREEE (reference sequence). This CDR3 comprises 14 residues. CDR3 sequence: CASSLVGGTGELFF. CDR3 nucleotides: TGTGCCAGCAGCTTGGTAGGCGGCACCGGGGAGCTGTTTTTT.

Concerning this clone itself: One end of the junction does not line up with germline, which may come from a read error. The chain carries TRBV7-7 and TRBJ2-3; the match to TRBD2 covers 12 bases. The CDR3 consists of 17 residues. Germline loops: CDR1 SSHAT, CDR2 FNYEAQ (reference sequence). CDR3 nucleotides: TGTGCTAGCAGCTTGGGGGTACTAGCGGGGGGAACAGATACGCAGTATTTT. Translated, it gives CASSLGVLAGGTDTQYF.

This sequence joins TRBV5-4 and TRBJ2-7; D might be TRBD1 (6 bases). Germline values: CDR1 SGHNT, CDR2 YYREEE (reference sequence). This CDR3 contains 15 residues. The V end lost 5 bases, the J end lost 3 bases, and 18 bases lay between the germline ends. The CDR3 loop reads CASSTKSDSYYEQYF. CDR3 DNA: TGTGCCAGCAGTACGAAATCGGACAGCTACTACGAGCAGTACTTC.

This clone occurred once. V gene TRBV4-3 combines with J gene TRBJ1-4; D remains unclear. The CDR3 consists of 19 residues. Trimming stripped 0 bases from V and 1 base from J, with 18 bases between. Per germline, CDR1 LGHNA and CDR2 YSLEER. In DNA form, the CDR3 reads TGCGCCAGCAGCCAAGATGAGGGCGCGCTCGGAGGAACTAATGAAAAACTGTTTTTT. Its protein is CASSQDEGALGGTNEKLFF.

The chain uses TRBV10-3 and TRBJ1-3; TRBD1 matches 8 bases. Losses at the gene ends were 10 bases for V and 2 bases for J; bases not matched to a gene: 10. Germline V gene data show CDR1 as ENHRY and CDR2 as SYGVKD. The CDR3 is 15 residues long. Here the CDR3 reads CATRGPDRAGNTIYF. The CDR3 DNA sequence: TGTGCCACCAGGGGGCCGGACAGGGCTGGAAACACCATATATTTT.

There are a few counts of this clone. J is TRBJ1-2 and V is TRBV7-2; TRBD1 agrees at 9 bases. Germline values: CDR1 SGHTA, CDR2 FQGNSA. CDR3 size: 15 residues. With 6 bases clipped from V and 8 bases from J, the junction kept 13 bases outside the gene matches. CDR3 sequence: CASRETGTGWDGYTF. The CDR3 coding sequence is TGTGCCAGCAGAGAAACCGGGACAGGGTGGGACGGCTACACCTTC.

The genes are TRBV6-1 and TRBJ2-3; 10 positions agree with TRBD1. Germline CDR1 MNHNS, CDR2 SASEGT. There are 13 residues in the CDR3. The V gene end was trimmed by 6 bases and the J gene end by 3 bases; junction bases not matched to a gene: 0. The CDR3 sequence: CASRDRGTDTQYF. DNA of the CDR3: TGTGCCAGCAGGGACAGGGGGACAGATACGCAGTATTTT.

The chain links TRBV5-4 to TRBJ2-1; the D gene is possibly TRBD2 (5 bases). The CDR3 spans 15 residues. Germline CDR1 and CDR2: SGHNT and YYREEE (reference sequence). Trimming left V 1 base short and J 3 bases short, with 11 bases between. CDR3 sequence: CASSLPSGDYNEQFF. In DNA, the CDR3 is TGTGCCAGCAGCTTGCCCTCCGGGGACTACAATGAGCAGTTCTTC.

V and J are TRBV19 and TRBJ1-5; 8 bases are shared with TRBD1. Germline lookup yields CDR1 LNHDA and CDR2 SQIVND (reference sequence). V lost 5 bases, J lost 5 bases, and 14 bases stayed unmatched. CDR3 size: 17 residues. CDR3 DNA: TGTGCCAGTAGTCCTCAACAGGACAGGGTAGTTGATCAGCCCCAGCATTTT. Its protein product is CASSPQQDRVVDQPQHF.

The chain employs TRBV7-9 and TRBJ2-1; tentatively, D is TRBD1 (6 bases). The length of the CDR3 is 16 residues. CDR1 is SEHNR and CDR2 is FQNEAQ in the germline V gene (reference sequence). V lost 2 bases to trimming and J lost 5 bases, with 16 bases between them. DNA for the CDR3: TGTGCCAGCAGCTTAAGTTGGAACAGGGACCACAATGAGCAGTTCTTC. This gives the protein CASSLSWNRDHNEQFF.

The V call is TRBV18, the J call TRBJ2-2, with 7 bases fitting TRBD1. CDR1 and CDR2 from the germline V gene are KGHSH and LQKENI. This CDR3 spans 17 amino acids. The junction had 12 bases not matched to a gene; V was cut back by 8 bases and J by 0 bases. The CDR3 sequence is CASTLGTAYANTGELFF. The CDR3 DNA is TGTGCCAGCACCTTAGGGACAGCATACGCGAACACCGGGGAGCTGTTTTTT.

The chain recombines TRBV18 with TRBJ2-5; 13 bases map to TRBD2. Trimming took 4 bases from V and 2 from J; bases not matched to a gene: 4. Looked up from germline, CDR1 is KGHSH and CDR2 is LQKENI. CDR3 length: 16 residues. The CDR3 is CASSLGLAGVQETQYF. CDR3 coding DNA: TGTGCCAGCTCACTAGGACTAGCGGGGGTTCAAGAGACCCAGTACTTC.

The genes are TRBV5-1 and TRBJ2-7, with 8 bases fitting TRBD1. The CDR3 length is 15 residues. V lost 0 bases, J lost 2 bases, and 4 bases stayed unmatched. Germline lookup yields CDR1 SGHRS and CDR2 YFSETQ. CDR3 sequence: CASSLGDRRTYEQYF. Here the CDR3 DNA reads TGCGCCAGCAGCTTGGGGGACAGGCGAACCTACGAGCAGTACTTC.

The chain has TRBV4-1 and TRBJ2-3; D ambiguous. Trimming pared 0 bases from V and 4 bases from J, leaving 5 bases between. The CDR3 length is 13 residues. From germline, CDR1 is MGHRA and CDR2 YSYEKL. The CDR3 nucleotides read TGCGCCAGCAGCCAAGAACTCCCAGATACGCAGTATTTT. Protein sequence: CASSQELPDTQYF.

The rearrangement links TRBV4-3 to TRBJ1-1; a weak D match, TRBD1 (5 bases). The CDR3 consists of 14 residues. V lost 2 bases to trimming and J lost 9 bases, with 16 bases between them. Germline assignment: CDR1 LGHNA and CDR2 YSLEER. CDR3 DNA sequence: TGCGCCAGCAGCCAATCAGGGCGCCCCCTGAAAGCTTTCTTT. Amino acids: CASSQSGRPLKAFF.

V usage is TRBV7-2 and J usage is TRBJ1-2; D possibly corresponds to TRBD1 (6 bases). The CDR3 spans 14 residues. Germline V gives CDR1 SGHTA, CDR2 FQGNSA. The germline V and J ends were trimmed by 5 bases and 4 bases, with 14 bases remaining between them. CDR3 loop: CASSARQVLYGYTF. The DNA for the CDR3 is TGTGCCAGCAGCGCCAGACAGGTCCTCTATGGCTACACCTTC.

The chain uses TRBV25-1 and TRBJ2-3, with D possibly being TRBD2 (6 bases). The CDR3 runs to 14 residues. The germline CDR1 and CDR2 sequences are MGHDK and SYGVNS. The ends were cut back, 6 bases at V and 2 bases at J, with 12 bases in the middle. The CDR3 reads CASRRDFDTDTQYF. The CDR3 nucleotides read TGTGCCAGCAGACGGGACTTCGACACAGATACGCAGTATTTT.

The chain uses TRBV11-3 and TRBJ2-5, with 7 bases that match TRBD2. CDR1 is SGHNT and CDR2 is YENEEA in the germline V gene. V was clipped by 4 bases and J by 2 bases; unmatched bases: 7. This CDR3 is 15 amino acids long. In DNA, the CDR3 is TGTGCCAGCAGCTCAGGAAGCGGGAAACAAGAGACCCAGTACTTC. Protein product: CASSSGSGKQETQYF.

In nucleotides, the CDR3 is TGTGCCAGCTCAACTCGGAAGACTAGCGGGAGCTCCTACGAGCAGTACTTC. It specifies CASSTRKTSGSSYEQYF. The V gene is TRBV18, the J gene TRBJ2-7; TRBD2 aligns across 12 bases. Per germline, CDR1 KGHSH and CDR2 LQKENI. Germline trimming cut 5 bases from V and 0 bases from J; bases unmatched to any gene: 8. The CDR3 extends over 17 amino acids.

This clone was observed once. The rearrangement uses TRBV4-2 and TRBJ1-1; D possibly corresponds to TRBD1 (6 bases). The CDR3 runs 16 residues. Trimming cost V 2 bases and J 6 bases, with 19 bases left between them. Germline CDR1 reads LGHNA; CDR2 reads YNFKEQ. Here the CDR3 reads CASSQPPRQAHSEAFF. CDR3 nucleotides: TGTGCCAGCAGCCAACCCCCTAGACAGGCTCACTCTGAAGCTTTCTTT.

This rearrangement joins TRBV6-6 to TRBJ2-1, with 7 bases identical to TRBD2. Germline-derived CDR1 and CDR2 are MNHNY and SVGAGI (reference sequence). CDR3 length: 15 residues. The junction had 6 bases not matched to a gene; V was cut back by 4 bases and J by 3 bases. The CDR3 sequence is CASSFGLGDYNEQFF. CDR3 nucleotides: TGTGCCAGCAGTTTCGGACTAGGGGACTACAATGAGCAGTTCTTC.

This clone turned up a few times. In DNA form, the CDR3 reads TGTGCCAGCAGTCGGTACTATGGCTACACCTTC. Its translation: CASSRYYGYTF. This chain links TRBV28 with TRBJ1-2; no definite D call. The CDR3 contains 11 residues. Per the germline V gene, CDR1 is MDHEN and CDR2 is SYDVKM. V lost 5 bases and J 3 bases, leaving 4 bases between the germline ends.

The chain is built from TRBV29-1 and TRBJ2-3, with D perhaps matching TRBD2 (6 bases). The CDR3 totals 14 residues. V was shortened by 7 bases and J by 2 bases, with 16 bases between the two germline ends. Germline V lookup: CDR1 SQVTM, CDR2 ANQGSEA. CDR3 DNA: TGCAGCGATAGACCGGGACTTCTCACAGATACGCAGTATTTT. Translating it yields CSDRPGLLTDTQYF.

This clone was detected once. Germline and junction disagree at one end, which may indicate a read error. This CDR3 is also generated by other DNA sequences in the sample. This sequence joins TRBV5-1 and TRBJ1-6, with TRBD1 identical over 9 bases. The CDR3 is 19 amino acids. Germline CDR1 SGHRS, CDR2 YFSETQ. CDR3 DNA: TGCGCCAGCAGCTTGACACCCGGGACAGGGATCTTATATAATTCCCCCCTCCACTTT. Encoded protein: CASSLTPGTGILYNSPLHF.

This clone has just a few counts. The chain employs TRBV6-6 and TRBJ2-1, with 11 positions matching TRBD2. The trim removed 6 bases at V and 7 bases at J, leaving 11 bases unmatched. This CDR3 contains 16 residues. Germline CDR1 MNHNY, CDR2 SVGAGI (reference sequence). The CDR3 DNA follows: TGTGCCAGCAGCTCTCTAGCGGGGGGTTATACGAATGAGCAGTTCTTC. The encoded protein is CASSSLAGGYTNEQFF.

The V gene is TRBV7-9, the J gene TRBJ2-7, with 8 positions matching TRBD1. With 3 bases clipped from V and 2 bases from J, the junction kept 12 bases outside the gene matches. The CDR3 is 17 residues long. Germline V gene lookup returns CDR1 SEHNR and CDR2 FQNEAQ (reference sequence). For the CDR3, the DNA is TGTGCCAGCAGCTTCACTAAAGGACAGGGTTACCCCTACGAGCAGTACTTC. The encoded protein is CASSFTKGQGYPYEQYF. Using reference TRBV7-9 and TRBJ2-7 for the parts outside the CDR3, the full variable domain is DTGVSQNPRHKITKRGQNVTFRCDPISEHNRLYWYRQTLGQGPEFLTYFQNEAQLEKSRLLSDRFSAERPKGSFSTLEIQRTEQGDSAMYLCASSFTKGQGYPYEQYFGPGTRLTVT.